This T cell receptor beta chain was captured by sequencing in a study of T-cell reconstitution after alpha-beta-depleted transplantation in children. General study points: T-cell numbers and diversity, one year after transplant, stemmed largely from T cells that were newly produced. After transplant, at about two months, alpha-beta T cells were reportedly derived from several hundred expanded graft clones.

Unique molecular identifiers were incorporated into the prepared TCRbeta library. TCRdb re-derived calls from the PCR reads in MiXCR, one entry per CDR3 protein. The table has 490,000 or so distinct CDR3 sequences, over 9.5% seen once. This clonotype came up many times. Its cognate antigen is unknown. The CDR3 extends over 14 amino acids. The V end lost 6 bases, the J end lost 6 bases, and 12 bases lay between the germline ends. In germline, CDR1 is ENHRY, CDR2 SYGVKD. The V call is TRBV10-3, the J call TRBJ1-6; no clear D. This sequence was found in a child aged 2 to 15 with inherited bone marrow failure, due to receive a stem cell transplant. The sample in question was PBMCs, obtained before TCRalphabeta/CD19-depleted stem cell transplant. The CDR3 loop is CAISERALNSPLHF. CDR3 bases: TGTGCCATCAGCGAACGGGCGCTTAATTCACCCCTCCACTTT.